The source of this TCR beta chain is a study of blood T cell repertoires in COVID-19. The CDR3 extends over 15 amino acids. The germline V gene encodes CDR1 GTSNPN and CDR2 SVGIG (reference sequence). J lost 7 bases, V lost 2 bases, and 8 bases had no gene match. Data came from immunoSEQ multiplex PCR; TCRdb stores just in-frame clones and leaves some out. The sample holds about 190,000 clones, roughly four fifths seen once. The specimen sequenced was peripheral blood. The V and J genes are TRBV30 and TRBJ1-5; 10 bases match TRBD1. This sequence was found in a woman in her 30s with acute or convalescent COVID-19. CDR3 nucleotides: TGTGCCTGGAGTTTATACGGACAGGGGGAACAGCCCCAGCATTTT. Amino acids: CAWSLYGQGEQPQHF.